This T cell receptor (beta chain) was retrieved from a study of shared clonotypes between healthy human individuals. V dropped 2 bases and J dropped 5; count of bases not matched to a gene: 8. The germline V gene has CDR1 MNHEY and CDR2 SVGAGI. CDR3 length equals 16 residues. Profiling relied on immunoSEQ multiplex PCR, and the TCRdb table lists in-frame clones only, not all of them. The sample consists of some 2.1 million clones, roughly 95% of them appearing once. Selected positively for CCR7 and CD45RO-negative, naive CD8 cells excluded terminally differentiated effector memory CD45RA+ cells. The sequence was obtained from a man aged 18 to 35 in good health. The J gene is TRBJ2-7, the V gene TRBV6-5; 11 nucleotides match TRBD1. Sequenced: naive CD8+ T cells sorted from blood. CDR3 sequence reads: CASSYMGGQGADEQYF. The CDR3 DNA follows: TGTGCCAGCAGTTACATGGGCGGACAGGGGGCTGACGAGCAGTACTTC.